A selection of T cell receptor beta chains follows, all from one sample in a study of cytomegalovirus exposure and HLA in healthy donors. Clones were read by immunoSEQ multiplex PCR, and TCRdb kept only the in-frame ones, dropping some. The sample consists of 150,000 to 200,000 clones, over 70% of them appearing once. Sequencing was done on a sample of PBMCs. The receptors shown here come from a woman between 18 and 30 years old in good health and CMV-seropositive. CDR3s include the opening cysteine and the closing phenylalanine or tryptophan. A D gene is named only where the DNA matches it firmly. Size tells how often a clone was seen (once, few, many) or the class of an expanded clone, and some rows leave it out.

v_call: TRBV9; j_call: TRBJ1-2; clone_size: NA; d_call: TRBD1; cdr3_nt: TGTGCCAGTAGCGTAGGGGCAGGACAGGGGGTTGGAGGCTACACCTTC; cdr3_aa: CASSVGAGQGVGGYTF
v_call: TRBV6-4; j_call: TRBJ2-6; clone_size: NA; d_call: TRBD1; cdr3_nt: TGTGCCAGCAGCCCAGACAGGGACTCTGGGGCCAACGTCCTGACTTTC; cdr3_aa: CASSPDRDSGANVLTF
v_call: TRBV10-1; j_call: TRBJ1-2; clone_size: once; d_call: TRBD1; cdr3_nt: TGCGCCAGCAGTGAGGGGACAGGGGGCGAGGGCTACACCTTC; cdr3_aa: CASSEGTGGEGYTF
v_call: TRBV27; j_call: TRBJ1-5; clone_size: NA; d_call: NA; cdr3_nt: TGTGCCAGCAGCTCTAATGGCAATCAGCCCCAGCATTTT; cdr3_aa: CASSSNGNQPQHF
v_call: TRBV30; j_call: TRBJ2-5; clone_size: NA; d_call: TRBD1; cdr3_nt: TGTGCCTGGAGTACGAGGGGGCGGACCCAGTACTTC; cdr3_aa: CAWSTRGRTQYF
v_call: TRBV14; j_call: TRBJ2-1; clone_size: NA; d_call: NA; cdr3_nt: TGTGCCAGCAGCCTCGTATCCACTTGGGCGAACAATGAGCAGTTCTTC; cdr3_aa: CASSLVSTWANNEQFF
v_call: TRBV2; j_call: TRBJ1-1; clone_size: NA; d_call: TRBD1; cdr3_nt: TGTGCCAGCTCCCGGGACAGGGACACTGAAGCTTTCTTT; cdr3_aa: CASSRDRDTEAFF
v_call: TRBV28; j_call: TRBJ1-1; clone_size: NA; d_call: TRBD1; cdr3_nt: TGTGCCAGCAGTCTCCGCCTCGGACGACAGGGGAAGATGAACACTGAAGCTTTCTTT; cdr3_aa: CASSLRLGRQGKMNTEAFF
v_call: TRBV6-1; j_call: TRBJ1-1; clone_size: few; d_call: NA; cdr3_nt: TGTGCCAGCAGGCAACTCCCGGTGAACACTGAAGCTTTCTTT; cdr3_aa: CASRQLPVNTEAFF
v_call: TRBV4-3; j_call: TRBJ1-1; clone_size: NA; d_call: NA; cdr3_nt: TGCGCCAGCAGGCCCGACAGCAACACTGAAGCTTTCTTT; cdr3_aa: CASRPDSNTEAFF
v_call: TRBV30; j_call: TRBJ2-7; clone_size: once; d_call: TRBD2; cdr3_nt: TGTGCCTGGAGGACTAGCGGGAGCTACGAGCAGTACTTC; cdr3_aa: CAWRTSGSYEQYF
v_call: TRBV28; j_call: TRBJ1-5; clone_size: few; d_call: TRBD1; cdr3_nt: TGTGCCAGCAGTTTACCGCCCGGTTGGGACAGAAAAATGGCCCAGCATTTT; cdr3_aa: CASSLPPGWDRKMAQHF
v_call: TRBV4-1; j_call: TRBJ2-1; clone_size: NA; d_call: NA; cdr3_nt: TGCGCCAGCAGCCACGTTGGTGGTCATGGAGGCAATGAGCAGTTCTTC; cdr3_aa: CASSHVGGHGGNEQFF
v_call: TRBV6-5; j_call: TRBJ2-2; clone_size: NA; d_call: NA; cdr3_nt: TGTGCCAGCACCTCGAACACCGGGGAGCTGTTTTTT; cdr3_aa: CASTSNTGELFF
v_call: TRBV13; j_call: TRBJ1-6; clone_size: NA; d_call: TRBD1; cdr3_nt: TGTGCCAGCAGCCCACAGGGGAGCTCCTATAATTCACCCCTCCACTTT; cdr3_aa: CASSPQGSSYNSPLHF
v_call: TRBV7-3; j_call: TRBJ1-1; clone_size: NA; d_call: NA; cdr3_nt: TGTGCCAGCAGCGTATCAGGGAACACTGAAGCTTTCTTT; cdr3_aa: CASSVSGNTEAFF
v_call: TRBV11-2; j_call: TRBJ2-2; clone_size: NA; d_call: TRBD2; cdr3_nt: TGTGCCAGCAGCTTACTGGCTCTAGCGGGGGTCCATGGGGAGCTGTTTTTT; cdr3_aa: CASSLLALAGVHGELFF
v_call: TRBV30; j_call: TRBJ2-1; clone_size: NA; d_call: TRBD2; cdr3_nt: TGTGCCTGGAGTCCTGAACCGGGGGGACTTCTTGAGCAGTTCTTC; cdr3_aa: CAWSPEPGGLLEQFF
v_call: TRBV7-3; j_call: TRBJ2-6; clone_size: few; d_call: TRBD2; cdr3_nt: TGTGCCAGCAGCCTCGGACTAGCTGGCGGGGCCAACGTCCTGACTTTC; cdr3_aa: CASSLGLAGGANVLTF
v_call: TRBV4-2; j_call: TRBJ2-1; clone_size: NA; d_call: TRBD2; cdr3_nt: TGTGCCAGCAGCCAGGAATTAGCGGGGGGTTTCAATGAGCAGTTCTTC; cdr3_aa: CASSQELAGGFNEQFF
v_call: TRBV7-9; j_call: TRBJ2-3; clone_size: NA; d_call: NA; cdr3_nt: TGTGCCAGCCGGGCGGGATCAACTAGCACAGATACGCAGTATTTT; cdr3_aa: CASRAGSTSTDTQYF
v_call: TRBV5-1; j_call: TRBJ1-1; clone_size: NA; d_call: NA; cdr3_nt: TGCGCCAGCAGCTTGGGAGGGATGAACACTGAAGCTTTCTTT; cdr3_aa: CASSLGGMNTEAFF
v_call: TRBV27; j_call: TRBJ2-5; clone_size: NA; d_call: TRBD2; cdr3_nt: TGTGCCAGCAGTTATGGCGGGGGACCGGGGGGGACCCAGTACTTC; cdr3_aa: CASSYGGGPGGTQYF
v_call: TRBV20-1; j_call: TRBJ2-1; clone_size: NA; d_call: NA; cdr3_nt: TGCAGTGCTAGACGGTACAATGAGCAGTTCTTC; cdr3_aa: CSARRYNEQFF
v_call: TRBV5-1; j_call: TRBJ2-5; clone_size: NA; d_call: NA; cdr3_nt: TGCGCCAGCAGCTTGGCTCAGGAGGGAGAGACCCAGTACTTC; cdr3_aa: CASSLAQEGETQYF
v_call: TRBV5-6; j_call: TRBJ2-5; clone_size: NA; d_call: TRBD2; cdr3_nt: TGTGCCAGCAGCTTATATCTAGCGGGGGGCCAGGGGGAGACCCAGTACTTC; cdr3_aa: CASSLYLAGGQGETQYF
v_call: TRBV11-3; j_call: TRBJ2-2; clone_size: NA; d_call: NA; cdr3_nt: TGTGCCAGCAGCCCTCACACCGGGGAGCTGTTTTTT; cdr3_aa: CASSPHTGELFF
v_call: TRBV7-9; j_call: TRBJ2-1; clone_size: NA; d_call: TRBD1; cdr3_nt: TGTGCCAGCAGCTTTGGACAGGGGAGACACAATGAGCAGTTCTTC; cdr3_aa: CASSFGQGRHNEQFF
v_call: TRBV28; j_call: TRBJ2-2; clone_size: once; d_call: NA; cdr3_nt: TGTGCCAGCAGTTTTAGAAACACCGGGGAGCTGTTTTTT; cdr3_aa: CASSFRNTGELFF
v_call: TRBV6-1; j_call: TRBJ2-6; clone_size: NA; d_call: NA; cdr3_nt: TGTGCCAGCAGTGACACAGGGACTGGGGCCAACGTCCTGACTTTC; cdr3_aa: CASSDTGTGANVLTF
v_call: TRBV30; j_call: TRBJ1-5; clone_size: NA; d_call: NA; cdr3_nt: TGTGCCTGGAGTCCCCCTGGGGGGATCGGCAATCAGCCCCAGCATTTT; cdr3_aa: CAWSPPGGIGNQPQHF
v_call: TRBV5-1; j_call: TRBJ2-1; clone_size: NA; d_call: TRBD2; cdr3_nt: TGCGCCAGCAGCTACTTAGGACTAGCGGGCAGCAATGAGCAGTTCTTC; cdr3_aa: CASSYLGLAGSNEQFF
v_call: TRBV7-2; j_call: TRBJ2-5; clone_size: NA; d_call: TRBD2; cdr3_nt: TGTGCCAGCAGCTCCCGCTTCACGGGGGGGTTGGAGACCCAGTACTTC; cdr3_aa: CASSSRFTGGLETQYF
v_call: TRBV7-2; j_call: TRBJ2-5; clone_size: NA; d_call: NA; cdr3_nt: TGTGCCAGCAGCTTCCTCAGGAACCCCCAAGAGACCCAGTACTTC; cdr3_aa: CASSFLRNPQETQYF
v_call: TRBV6-1; j_call: TRBJ2-1; clone_size: NA; d_call: TRBD2; cdr3_nt: TGTGCCAGCAGTGGAGGACTAGCGGGGGCCTTTTTAAGCTACAATGAGCAGTTCTTC; cdr3_aa: CASSGGLAGAFLSYNEQFF
v_call: TRBV5-1; j_call: TRBJ1-4; clone_size: NA; d_call: NA; cdr3_nt: TGCGCCAGCAGCGTCCAAGCAGGGCGTCTTGAAAAACTGTTTTTT; cdr3_aa: CASSVQAGRLEKLFF
v_call: TRBV19; j_call: TRBJ2-4; clone_size: once; d_call: TRBD1; cdr3_nt: TGTGCCAGTAGGACGGGACAGCTAGCCAAAAACATTCAGTACTTC; cdr3_aa: CASRTGQLAKNIQYF
v_call: TRBV4-2; j_call: TRBJ2-2; clone_size: NA; d_call: NA; cdr3_nt: TGTGCCAGCAGCCCGGACTCCCCGAACACCGGGGAGCTGTTTTTT; cdr3_aa: CASSPDSPNTGELFF
v_call: TRBV19; j_call: TRBJ2-3; clone_size: NA; d_call: NA; cdr3_nt: TGTGCCAGTAGTCCTTCTCAGGGGAATACGCAGTATTTT; cdr3_aa: CASSPSQGNTQYF
v_call: TRBV7-9; j_call: TRBJ1-6; clone_size: few; d_call: NA; cdr3_nt: TGTGCCAGCAGCTTAGATGGTAGTGATTCACCCCTCCACTTT; cdr3_aa: CASSLDGSDSPLHF
v_call: TRBV7-9; j_call: TRBJ2-7; clone_size: NA; d_call: TRBD1; cdr3_nt: TGTGCCAGCACGGACAGGGAAGGGAAGCAGTACTTC; cdr3_aa: CASTDREGKQYF
v_call: TRBV10-3; j_call: TRBJ2-3; clone_size: NA; d_call: TRBD2; cdr3_nt: TGTGCCATCATGGGAAGCGGGGGTGCAGATACGCAGTATTTT; cdr3_aa: CAIMGSGGADTQYF
v_call: TRBV10-2; j_call: TRBJ2-7; clone_size: NA; d_call: NA; cdr3_nt: TGCGCCAGCATTAGGGGGCCGGGGGACAACGAGCAGTACTTC; cdr3_aa: CASIRGPGDNEQYF
v_call: TRBV29-1; j_call: TRBJ1-1; clone_size: NA; d_call: TRBD1; cdr3_nt: TGCAGCGTTGACAGGGGGCTGTTTGAAGCTTTCTTT; cdr3_aa: CSVDRGLFEAFF
v_call: TRBV5-1; j_call: TRBJ1-2; clone_size: NA; d_call: NA; cdr3_nt: TGCGCCAGCAGCTTGGACAGGCAAAATAACTATGGCTACACCTTC; cdr3_aa: CASSLDRQNNYGYTF
v_call: TRBV2; j_call: TRBJ1-4; clone_size: NA; d_call: NA; cdr3_nt: TGTGCCAGCAGGGCAGGGTCACTTAATGAAAAACTGTTTTTT; cdr3_aa: CASRAGSLNEKLFF
v_call: TRBV30; j_call: TRBJ1-1; clone_size: NA; d_call: TRBD1; cdr3_nt: TGTGCCTGGAGTTCAGACAGGGGTGGCACTGAAGCTTTCTTT; cdr3_aa: CAWSSDRGGTEAFF
v_call: TRBV7-9; j_call: TRBJ2-2; clone_size: NA; d_call: TRBD2; cdr3_nt: TGTGCCAGCAACCCGGGGGGAGGTCACGGGGAGCTGTTTTTT; cdr3_aa: CASNPGGGHGELFF
v_call: TRBV7-9; j_call: TRBJ1-3; clone_size: few; d_call: TRBD1; cdr3_nt: TGTGCCAGCAGCTTAGCCCGACAGGGGAATTCTGGAAACACCATATATTTT; cdr3_aa: CASSLARQGNSGNTIYF
v_call: TRBV4-1; j_call: TRBJ2-1; clone_size: NA; d_call: NA; cdr3_nt: TGCGCCAGCAGCCAAGGCCGCCAGGCGGGCCTCTACAATGAGCAGTTCTTC; cdr3_aa: CASSQGRQAGLYNEQFF
v_call: TRBV5-7; j_call: TRBJ2-5; clone_size: NA; d_call: TRBD1; cdr3_nt: TGTGCCAGCAGCACATACCGACAGGGGAAGACCCAGTACTTC; cdr3_aa: CASSTYRQGKTQYF